This T cell receptor beta chain was profiled in a study of OX40 agonist ivuxolimab in advanced cancers. A note on the overall study: Ivuxolimab, which targeted the costimulatory receptor OX40 (CD134), was an agonistic, fully human IgG2 monoclonal antibody. Intravenous ivuxolimab was administered to patients every 2 weeks at six dose levels: 0.01, 0.1, 0.3, 1.5, 3 and 10 mg/kg. Among the approximately 54 dose-escalation patients, roughly 20 had hepatocellular carcinoma, 15 or so melanoma, 9 renal cell carcinoma and 9 head and neck cancer. In the dose-escalation cohort, 75% to 85% of patients were male, and the mean age was 60 years with a range of roughly 23 to 79. Prior anti-PD-1, anti-PD-L1 or anti-CTLA-4 therapy was permitted, and 30% to 45% of dose-escalation patients had received checkpoint inhibitors. Partial responses occurred in three dose-escalation patients, of whom one had hepatocellular carcinoma and two had cutaneous melanoma. The purpose of peripheral TCRbeta sequencing was to test whether ivuxolimab changed TCR sequence diversity and led to clonal T-cell expansion. The paper reports the monotherapy dose-escalation portion (N of about 51 patients) of the phase I ivuxolimab trial. Study-wide findings and limitations: Antigen specificity was not determined for the clonally expanded peripheral T cells. In the 0.1-3.0 mg/kg groups, partial responders were among the patients with the lowest normalized peripheral clonal expansion, particularly in CD8+ T cells. After ivuxolimab, CD8+ T cells had more expanded clones than CD4+ T cells on average. Low levels of normalized T-cell clonal expansion were also seen in some nonresponding patients. At doses of 0.1 to 3.0 mg/kg, clonal expansion of both CD4+ and CD8+ blood T cells was observed from baseline to week 6.

Points on this clone: Its antigen remains unidentified. Base qualities are not provided; no much larger clone lies one nucleotide away.

The germline V gene encodes CDR1 MGHRA and CDR2 YSYEKL. Cut back by 0 bases and 3 bases, the V and J ends lie 3 bases apart. The CDR3 spans 12 residues, from the cysteine through the phenylalanine. Only the CDR3 DNA stays, 36 bases, in frame from base 1. The trial excluded patients who had a history of autoimmune disease or were on systemic immunosuppression. In every dose cohort, peripheral blood was drawn for TCR sequencing at baseline, cycle 4 day 1, and cycle 7 day 1. The samples were taken from a phase I, first-in-human, multicenter, open-label dose-escalation trial of ivuxolimab. Adults with locally advanced or metastatic melanoma, renal cell, hepatocellular, or head and neck squamous cell carcinoma were enrolled in the trial. CD4+ and CD8+ T cells were sorted separately from peripheral blood before TCR sequencing. Genomic DNA was extracted from sorted cells for sequencing of the TCRbeta CDR3 region. TCRbeta CDR3 regions were sequenced using the immunoSEQ Assay. Held by TCRdb, this immuneACCESS table contains in-frame sequences only and omits some clones. Under half of the omission traces to an unresolved V gene where checked; the cause of the rest is unknown. Within this sample are 40,000 to 60,000 clones, with less than 85% of them counted one time only. Jointly, the top ten make up about 20% of the sample.

This sequence was found in an adult with an advanced solid tumor such as melanoma, head and neck, liver or kidney cancer. Sequences were derived from CD4+ or CD8+ T cells sorted from blood, sampled in a trial of the OX40 agonist ivuxolimab. Recombination joined TRBV4-1 with TRBJ2-7; no D gene can be assigned with confidence. The DNA reads as follows: TGCGCCAGCAGCCAAGATCGCTACGAGCAGTACTTC. Its translation is CASSQDRYEQYF.